The present T cell receptor beta chain was sequenced within a study of blood T cell repertoires in COVID-19. TCRdb keeps only in-frame clones here, not all; method: immunoSEQ multiplex PCR. Of tens of thousands of clones detected, around nine tenths appear once; the ten largest clones hold approximately 1.5%. V was cut by 2 bases and J by 8 bases, with 9 bases left in between. The CDR3 extends over 12 amino acids. CDR1 MNHEY and CDR2 SVGEGT come from the germline V gene. This clone was counted a single time. V and J are TRBV6-2 or TRBV6-3 and TRBJ1-2; D unresolved. This sequence originates from a man between 60 and 70 years old with acute or convalescent COVID-19. Material: peripheral blood. The CDR3 DNA reads as TGTGCCAGCAGTTACCCAGGCGGGGGCTACACCTTC. Translating it yields CASSYPGGGYTF.